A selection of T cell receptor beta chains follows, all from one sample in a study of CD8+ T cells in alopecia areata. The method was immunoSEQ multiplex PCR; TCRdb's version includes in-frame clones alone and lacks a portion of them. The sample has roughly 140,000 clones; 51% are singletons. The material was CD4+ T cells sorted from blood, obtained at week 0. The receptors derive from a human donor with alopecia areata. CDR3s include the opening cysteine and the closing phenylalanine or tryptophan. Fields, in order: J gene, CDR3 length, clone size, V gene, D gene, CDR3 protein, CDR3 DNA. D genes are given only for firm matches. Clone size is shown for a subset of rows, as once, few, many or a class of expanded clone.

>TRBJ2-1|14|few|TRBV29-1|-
CSVVPQGAYNEQFF
TGCAGCGTTGTGCCACAGGGAGCCTACAATGAGCAGTTCTTC
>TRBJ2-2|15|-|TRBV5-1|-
CASSARVLGTGELFF
TGCGCCAGCAGCGCCCGGGTTTTGGGTACCGGGGAGCTGTTTTTT
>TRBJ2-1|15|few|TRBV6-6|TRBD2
CASRRLAGGENEQFF
TGTGCCAGCAGACGACTAGCGGGAGGGGAGAATGAGCAGTTCTTC
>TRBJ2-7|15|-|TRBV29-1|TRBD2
CSAGHNSGRVYEQYF
TGCAGTGCCGGCCACAATAGCGGGAGGGTGTACGAGCAGTACTTC
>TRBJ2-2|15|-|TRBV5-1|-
CASSLMQGITGELFF
TGTGCCAGCAGCTTGATGCAGGGGATCACCGGGGAGCTGTTTTTT
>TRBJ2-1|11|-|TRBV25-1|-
CASSPGYEQFF
TGTGCCAGCAGTCCGGGGTATGAGCAGTTCTTC
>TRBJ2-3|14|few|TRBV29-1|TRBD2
CSSLQAGVTDTQYF
TGCAGCTCCCTTCAAGCGGGAGTTACAGATACGCAGTATTTT
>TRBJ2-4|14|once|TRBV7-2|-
CASSLKNTGNIQYF
TGTGCCAGCAGCTTAAAAAATACTGGGAACATTCAGTACTTC
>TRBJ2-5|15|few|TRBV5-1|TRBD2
CASSLEAGPQETQYF
TGCGCCAGCAGCTTGGAAGCGGGACCTCAAGAGACCCAGTACTTC
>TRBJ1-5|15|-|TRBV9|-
CASSVGDWADQPQHF
TGTGCCAGCAGCGTAGGCGATTGGGCGGATCAGCCCCAGCATTTT
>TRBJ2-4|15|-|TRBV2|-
CASRDQVVAKNIQYF
TGTGCCAGCAGGGATCAGGTAGTTGCCAAAAACATTCAGTACTTC
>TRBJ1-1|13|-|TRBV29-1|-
CSVEPRASPEAFF
TGCAGCGTTGAACCACGGGCGAGCCCTGAAGCTTTCTTT
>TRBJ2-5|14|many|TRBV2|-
CASSELPHQETQYF
TGTGCCAGCAGTGAACTGCCCCACCAAGAGACCCAGTACTTC
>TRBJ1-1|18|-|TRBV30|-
CAWSVLNVGFGFSTEAFF
TGTGCCTGGAGTGTTCTAAACGTAGGGTTTGGGTTCTCCACTGAAGCTTTCTTT
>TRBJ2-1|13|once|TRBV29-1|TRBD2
CSAATSGSNEQFF
TGCAGCGCTGCAACTAGCGGGAGCAATGAGCAGTTCTTC
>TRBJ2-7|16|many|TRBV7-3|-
CARGGLPPPESYEQYF
TGTGCCAGAGGAGGCTTACCCCCTCCAGAGTCCTACGAGCAGTACTTC
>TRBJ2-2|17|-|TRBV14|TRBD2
CASSQLRGGRSAGELFF
TGTGCCAGCAGCCAACTGAGGGGCGGGAGATCGGCCGGGGAGCTGTTTTTT
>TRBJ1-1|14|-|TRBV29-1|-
CSARDIPMNTEAFF
TGCAGCGCCCGGGACATCCCCATGAACACTGAAGCTTTCTTT
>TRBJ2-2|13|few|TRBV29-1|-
CSATDRIGGELFF
TGCAGCGCAACGGACCGGATCGGCGGGGAGCTGTTTTTT
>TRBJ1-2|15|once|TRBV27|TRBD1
CASSSLGTGNYGYTF
TGTGCCAGCAGTTCTCTCGGGACAGGAAACTATGGCTACACCTTC
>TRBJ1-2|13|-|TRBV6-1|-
CASSETVSGGYTF
TGTGCCAGCAGTGAGACGGTTAGTGGTGGCTACACCTTC
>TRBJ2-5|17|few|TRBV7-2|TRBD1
CASSRKSSGGLDETQYF
TGTGCCAGCAGCAGAAAGAGTTCAGGGGGCCTTGATGAGACCCAGTACTTC
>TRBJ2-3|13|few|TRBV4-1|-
CASSQPGTDTQYF
TGCGCCAGCAGCCAGCCCGGCACAGATACGCAGTATTTT
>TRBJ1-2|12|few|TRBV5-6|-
CASSSNAYGYTF
TGTGCCAGCAGCTCTAACGCCTATGGCTACACCTTC
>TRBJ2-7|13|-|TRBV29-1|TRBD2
CSVEGTSGNEQYF
TGCAGCGTTGAAGGGACTAGCGGGAACGAGCAGTACTTC
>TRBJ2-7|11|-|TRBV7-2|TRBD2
CASTSGYEQYF
TGTGCCAGCACTAGCGGCTACGAGCAGTACTTC
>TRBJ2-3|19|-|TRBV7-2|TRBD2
CASSLARWTSGRAPDTQYF
TGTGCCAGCAGCTTAGCGCGATGGACTAGCGGGAGGGCCCCAGATACGCAGTATTTT
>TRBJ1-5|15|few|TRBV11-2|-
CASSPGTGWDQPQHF
TGTGCCAGCAGTCCGGGAACAGGGTGGGATCAGCCCCAGCATTTT
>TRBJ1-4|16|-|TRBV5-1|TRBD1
CASSPGTGNINEKLFF
TGCGCCAGCAGCCCCGGGACAGGGAATATTAATGAAAAACTGTTTTTT
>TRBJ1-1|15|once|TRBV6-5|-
CASRVLRGGRTEAFF
TGTGCCAGCCGGGTTCTCCGGGGGGGTAGAACTGAAGCTTTCTTT
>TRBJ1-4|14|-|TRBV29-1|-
CSVEGGATNEKLFF
TGCAGCGTTGAAGGCGGCGCGACTAATGAAAAACTGTTTTTT
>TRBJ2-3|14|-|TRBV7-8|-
CASSLGFGTDTQYF
TGTGCCAGCAGCTTAGGGTTTGGCACAGATACGCAGTATTTT
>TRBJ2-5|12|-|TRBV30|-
CAWNGGMGTQYF
TGTGCCTGGAATGGGGGAATGGGGACCCAGTACTTC
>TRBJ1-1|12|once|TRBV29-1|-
CSLIRVDTEAFF
TGCAGCTTGATCAGGGTGGACACTGAAGCTTTCTTT
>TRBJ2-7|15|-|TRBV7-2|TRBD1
CASSSDRQGINEQYF
TGTGCCAGCAGCTCGGACCGACAGGGAATAAACGAGCAGTACTTC
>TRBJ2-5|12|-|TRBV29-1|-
CSGGTPQETQYF
TGCAGCGGGGGGACCCCCCAAGAGACCCAGTACTTC
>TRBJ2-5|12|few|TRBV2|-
CASSATRETQYF
TGTGCCAGCAGCGCTACACGAGAGACCCAGTACTTC
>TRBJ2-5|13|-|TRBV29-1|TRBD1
CSVDGTGKETQYF
TGCAGCGTTGACGGGACAGGGAAAGAGACCCAGTACTTC
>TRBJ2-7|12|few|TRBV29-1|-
CSVEAGLGEQYF
TGCAGCGTTGAGGCAGGGCTGGGGGAGCAGTACTTC
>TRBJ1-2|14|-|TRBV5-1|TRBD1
CASSSAGTAVRVTF
TGCGCCAGCAGCAGCGCCGGGACAGCGGTACGGGTCACCTTC
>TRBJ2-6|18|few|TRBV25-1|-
CASSEGLGVDTGANVLTF
TGTGCCAGCAGTGAGGGGCTCGGTGTTGACACAGGGGCCAACGTCCTGACTTTC
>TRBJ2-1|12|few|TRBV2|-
CASRQSYNEQFF
TGTGCCAGCAGACAGAGCTACAATGAGCAGTTCTTC
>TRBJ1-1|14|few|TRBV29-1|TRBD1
CSVSQGASDTEAFF
TGCAGCGTTTCGCAGGGGGCTTCGGACACTGAAGCTTTCTTT
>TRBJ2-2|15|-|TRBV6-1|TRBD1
CASSEGRGRTGELFF
TGTGCCAGCAGTGAAGGCAGGGGGCGAACCGGGGAGCTGTTTTTT
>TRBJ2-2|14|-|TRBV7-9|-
CASSLSGGTGELFF
TGTGCCAGCAGCCTATCCGGGGGCACCGGGGAGCTGTTTTTT
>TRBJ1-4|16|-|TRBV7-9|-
CASSQPSGAPNEKLFF
TGTGCCAGCAGCCAACCGAGTGGGGCTCCTAATGAAAAACTGTTTTTT
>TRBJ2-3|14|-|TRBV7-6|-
CASSLVGRTDTQYF
TGTGCCAGCAGCTTAGTAGGGCGCACAGATACGCAGTATTTT
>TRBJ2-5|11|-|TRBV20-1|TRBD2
CSARRGGTQYF
TGCAGTGCCAGACGGGGGGGGACCCAGTACTTC
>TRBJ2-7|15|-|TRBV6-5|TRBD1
CASSTIRTGGYEQYF
TGTGCCAGCAGTACCATCCGGACAGGGGGGTACGAGCAGTACTTC
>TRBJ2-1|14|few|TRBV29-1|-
CSGAARLAGGEQFF
TGCAGTGGGGCGGCGCGCCTGGCCGGCGGTGAGCAGTTCTTC
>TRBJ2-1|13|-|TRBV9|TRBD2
CASTGTSSREQFF
TGTGCCAGTACCGGGACTAGCAGTAGAGAGCAGTTCTTC
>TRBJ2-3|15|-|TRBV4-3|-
CASSQDLTATDTQYF
TGCGCCAGCAGCCAAGATCTTACAGCCACAGATACGCAGTATTTT
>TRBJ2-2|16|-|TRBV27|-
CASSSLLKGDTGELFF
TGTGCCAGCAGTTCACTACTTAAGGGGGACACCGGGGAGCTGTTTTTT
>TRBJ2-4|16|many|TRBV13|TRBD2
CASSPSTSGSENIQYF
TGTGCCAGCAGCCCGTCGACTAGCGGGAGCGAAAACATTCAGTACTTC
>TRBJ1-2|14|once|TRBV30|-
CAWSDGRTRGGYTF
TGTGCCTGGAGTGATGGACGTACAAGGGGCGGCTACACCTTC
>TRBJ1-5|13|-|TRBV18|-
CASSPAPGPPQHF
TGTGCCAGCTCACCAGCGCCAGGCCCGCCCCAGCATTTT
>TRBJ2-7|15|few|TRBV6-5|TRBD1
CASSYPKGQGYEQYF
TGTGCCAGCAGTTACCCGAAAGGACAGGGCTACGAGCAGTACTTC
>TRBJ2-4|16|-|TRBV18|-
CASSPPGHLAKNIQYF
TGTGCCAGCTCACCGCCGGGACACCTAGCCAAAAACATTCAGTACTTC